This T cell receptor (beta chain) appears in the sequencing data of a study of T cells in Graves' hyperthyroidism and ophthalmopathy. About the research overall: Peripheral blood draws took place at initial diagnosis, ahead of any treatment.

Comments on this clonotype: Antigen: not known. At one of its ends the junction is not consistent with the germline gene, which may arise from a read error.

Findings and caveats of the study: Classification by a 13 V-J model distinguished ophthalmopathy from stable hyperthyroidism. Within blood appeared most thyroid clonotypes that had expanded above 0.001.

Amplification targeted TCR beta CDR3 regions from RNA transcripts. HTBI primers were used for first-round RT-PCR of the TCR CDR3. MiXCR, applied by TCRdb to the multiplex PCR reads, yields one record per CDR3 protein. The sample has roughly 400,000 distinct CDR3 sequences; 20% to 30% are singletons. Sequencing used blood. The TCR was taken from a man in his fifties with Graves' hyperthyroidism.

This CDR3 reads CANSPNQWNRNTGELFF. Written as DNA, the CDR3 is TGTGCCAACAGCCCAAACCAGTGGAACAGGAACACCGGGGAGCTGTTTTTT. V usage is TRBV11-2 and J usage is TRBJ2-2; no firm D call. This CDR3 contains 17 residues. CDR1 and CDR2 (germline): SGHAT, FQNNGV.